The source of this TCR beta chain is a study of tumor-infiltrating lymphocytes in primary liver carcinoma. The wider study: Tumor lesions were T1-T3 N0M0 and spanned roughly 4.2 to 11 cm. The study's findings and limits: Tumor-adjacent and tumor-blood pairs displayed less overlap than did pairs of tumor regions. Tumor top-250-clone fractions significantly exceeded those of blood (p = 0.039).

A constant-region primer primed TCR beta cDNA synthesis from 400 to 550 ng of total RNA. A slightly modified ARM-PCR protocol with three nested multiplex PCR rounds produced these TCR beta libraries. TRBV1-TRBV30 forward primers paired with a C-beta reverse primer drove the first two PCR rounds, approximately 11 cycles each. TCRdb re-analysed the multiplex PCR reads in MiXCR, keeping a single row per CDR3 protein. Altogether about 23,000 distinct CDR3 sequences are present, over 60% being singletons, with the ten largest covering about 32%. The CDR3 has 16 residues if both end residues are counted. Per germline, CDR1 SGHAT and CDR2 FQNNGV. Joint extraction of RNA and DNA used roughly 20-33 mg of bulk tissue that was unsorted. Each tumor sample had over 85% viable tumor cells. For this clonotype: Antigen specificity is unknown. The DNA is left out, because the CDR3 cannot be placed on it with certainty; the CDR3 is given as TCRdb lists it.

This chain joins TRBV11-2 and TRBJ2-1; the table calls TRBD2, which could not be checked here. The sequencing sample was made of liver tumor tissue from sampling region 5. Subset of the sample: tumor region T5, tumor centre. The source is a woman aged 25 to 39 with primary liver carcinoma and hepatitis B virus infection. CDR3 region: CASSFGSGGPWNEQFF.